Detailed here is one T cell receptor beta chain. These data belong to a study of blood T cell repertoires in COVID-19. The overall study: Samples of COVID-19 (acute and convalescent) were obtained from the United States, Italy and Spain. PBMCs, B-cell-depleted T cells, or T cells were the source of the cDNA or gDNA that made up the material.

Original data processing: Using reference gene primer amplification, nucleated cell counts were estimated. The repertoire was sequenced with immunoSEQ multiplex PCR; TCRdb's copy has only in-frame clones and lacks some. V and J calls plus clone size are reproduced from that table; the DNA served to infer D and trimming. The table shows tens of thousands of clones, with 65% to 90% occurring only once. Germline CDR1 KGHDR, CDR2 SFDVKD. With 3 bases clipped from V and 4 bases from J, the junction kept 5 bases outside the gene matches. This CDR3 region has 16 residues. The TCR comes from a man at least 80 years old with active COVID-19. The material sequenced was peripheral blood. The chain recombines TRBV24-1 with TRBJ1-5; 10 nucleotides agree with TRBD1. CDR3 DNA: TGTGCCACCAGTGATCCCGGGACAGGGGATAATCAGCCCCAGCATTTT. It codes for CATSDPGTGDNQPQHF.